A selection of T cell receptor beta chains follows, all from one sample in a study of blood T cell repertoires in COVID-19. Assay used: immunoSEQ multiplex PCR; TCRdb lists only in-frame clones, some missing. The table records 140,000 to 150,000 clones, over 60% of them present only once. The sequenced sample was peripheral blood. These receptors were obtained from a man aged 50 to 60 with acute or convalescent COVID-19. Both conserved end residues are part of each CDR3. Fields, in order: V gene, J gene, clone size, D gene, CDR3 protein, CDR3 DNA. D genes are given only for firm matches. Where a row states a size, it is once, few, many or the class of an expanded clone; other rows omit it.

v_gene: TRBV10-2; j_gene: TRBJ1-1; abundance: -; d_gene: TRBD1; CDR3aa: CASSESGGQGVGNTEAFF; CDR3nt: TGCGCCAGCAGTGAGTCCGGGGGACAGGGGGTAGGGAACACTGAAGCTTTCTTT
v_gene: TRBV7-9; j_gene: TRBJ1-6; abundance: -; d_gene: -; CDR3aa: CASSFGGAGSPLHF; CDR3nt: TGTGCCAGCAGCTTCGGGGGGGCTGGTTCACCCCTCCACTTT
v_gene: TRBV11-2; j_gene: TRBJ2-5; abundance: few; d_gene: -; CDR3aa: CASSLWTDQETQYF; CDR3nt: TGTGCCAGCAGCTTGTGGACAGACCAAGAGACCCAGTACTTC
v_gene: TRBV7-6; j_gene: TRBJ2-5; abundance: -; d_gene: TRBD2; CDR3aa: CASSEYLAGEETQYF; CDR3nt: TGTGCCAGCAGCGAATACCTAGCGGGGGAAGAGACCCAGTACTTC
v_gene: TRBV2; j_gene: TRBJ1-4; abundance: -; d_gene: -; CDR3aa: CASNTGSTNEKLFF; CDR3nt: TGTGCCAGCAATACAGGGTCAACTAATGAAAAACTGTTTTTT
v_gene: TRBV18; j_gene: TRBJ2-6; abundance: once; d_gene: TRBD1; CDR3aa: CASSRGTGGANVLTF; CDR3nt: TGTGCCAGCTCGCGCGGGACAGGTGGGGCCAACGTCCTGACTTTC
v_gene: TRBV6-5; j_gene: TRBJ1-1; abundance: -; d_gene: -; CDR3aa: CASSKTPNTEAFF; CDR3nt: TGTGCCAGCAGTAAGACACCGAACACTGAAGCTTTCTTT
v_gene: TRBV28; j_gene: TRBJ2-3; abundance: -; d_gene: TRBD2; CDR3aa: CASSLRRGGDRYTQYF; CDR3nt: TGTGCCAGCAGTTTAAGACGTGGGGGGGACCGATATACGCAGTATTTT
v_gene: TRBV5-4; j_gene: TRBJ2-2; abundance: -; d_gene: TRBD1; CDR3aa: CASSKGGTGKAGELFF; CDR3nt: TGTGCCAGCAGCAAGGGCGGGACAGGGAAGGCCGGGGAGCTGTTTTTT
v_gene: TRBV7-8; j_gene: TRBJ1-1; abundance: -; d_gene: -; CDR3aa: CASSLFTGNTEAFF; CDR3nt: TGTGCCAGCAGCTTATTCACGGGGAACACTGAAGCTTTCTTT
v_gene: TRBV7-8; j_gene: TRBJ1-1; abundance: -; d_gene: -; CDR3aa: CASRLRGLEAFF; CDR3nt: TGTGCCAGCAGATTAAGGGGTCTTGAAGCTTTCTTT
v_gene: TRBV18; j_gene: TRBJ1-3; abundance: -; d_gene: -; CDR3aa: CASSPGDTGNTIYF; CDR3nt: TGTGCCAGCTCACCCGGGGATACTGGAAACACCATATATTTT
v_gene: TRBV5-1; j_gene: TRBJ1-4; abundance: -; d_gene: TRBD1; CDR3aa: CASSARTGFDEKLFF; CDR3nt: TGCGCCAGCAGCGCCCGGACAGGGTTTGATGAAAAACTGTTTTTT
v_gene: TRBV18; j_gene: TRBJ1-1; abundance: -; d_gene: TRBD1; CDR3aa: CASSPSRGEAFF; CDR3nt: TGTGCCAGCTCACCGAGCAGGGGGGAAGCTTTCTTT
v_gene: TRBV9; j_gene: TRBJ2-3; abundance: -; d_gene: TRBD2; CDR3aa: CASSVSGGAPDTQYF; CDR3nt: TGTGCCAGCAGCGTGAGCGGGGGGGCCCCAGATACGCAGTATTTT
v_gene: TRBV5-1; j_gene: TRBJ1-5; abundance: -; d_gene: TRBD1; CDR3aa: CASSLEGAGNQPQHF; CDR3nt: TGCGCCAGCAGCTTGGAGGGGGCAGGGAATCAGCCCCAGCATTTT
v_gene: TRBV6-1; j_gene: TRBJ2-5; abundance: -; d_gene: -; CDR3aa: CASSEYAGQQETQYF; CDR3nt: TGTGCCAGCAGTGAATACGCAGGGCAACAAGAGACCCAGTACTTC
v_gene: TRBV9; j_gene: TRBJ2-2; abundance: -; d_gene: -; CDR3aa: CASSVSSTGELFF; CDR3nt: TGTGCCAGCAGCGTATCTTCCACCGGGGAGCTGTTTTTT
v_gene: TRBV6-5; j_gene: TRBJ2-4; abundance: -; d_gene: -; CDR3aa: CASSAGSKNIQYF; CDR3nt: TGTGCCAGCAGCGCCGGGTCCAAAAACATTCAGTACTTC
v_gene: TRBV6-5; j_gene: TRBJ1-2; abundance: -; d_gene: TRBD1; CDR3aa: CASSYSGTGGYGYTF; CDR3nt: TGTGCCAGCAGTTACAGCGGGACAGGGGGGTATGGCTACACCTTC
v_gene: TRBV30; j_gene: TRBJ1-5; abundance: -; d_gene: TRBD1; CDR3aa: CAWRHSGQGDNQPQHF; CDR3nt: TGTGCCTGGAGGCACTCTGGACAGGGGGACAATCAGCCCCAGCATTTT
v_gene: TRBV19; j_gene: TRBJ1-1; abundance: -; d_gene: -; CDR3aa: CASRNRVGEAFF; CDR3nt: TGTGCCAGTAGAAACAGGGTGGGTGAAGCTTTCTTT
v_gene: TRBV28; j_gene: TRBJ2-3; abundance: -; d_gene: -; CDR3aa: CASSLAAATQYF; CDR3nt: TGTGCCAGCAGTTTGGCTGCGGCTACGCAGTATTTT
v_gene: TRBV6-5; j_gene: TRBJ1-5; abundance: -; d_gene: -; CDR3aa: CASSRRGNQPQHF; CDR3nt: TGTGCCAGCAGCCGTCGGGGCAATCAGCCCCAGCATTTT
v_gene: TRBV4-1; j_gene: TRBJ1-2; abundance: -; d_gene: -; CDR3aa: CASSPDRYGYTF; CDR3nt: TGCGCCAGCAGCCCGGACAGATATGGCTACACCTTC
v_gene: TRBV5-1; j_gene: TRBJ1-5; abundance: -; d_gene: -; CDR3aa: CASSLYPGRDQPQHF; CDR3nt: TGCGCCAGCAGCTTGTACCCAGGGAGGGATCAGCCCCAGCATTTT
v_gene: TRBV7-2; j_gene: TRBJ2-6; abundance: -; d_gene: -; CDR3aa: CASSTGGSGANVLTF; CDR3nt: TGTGCCAGCAGCACCGGTGGGAGTGGGGCCAACGTCCTGACTTTC
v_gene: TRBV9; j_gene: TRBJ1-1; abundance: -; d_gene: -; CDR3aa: CAAGSYGEGRRTEAFF; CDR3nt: TGTGCCGCAGGTTCCTATGGAGAGGGGAGGAGAACTGAAGCTTTCTTT
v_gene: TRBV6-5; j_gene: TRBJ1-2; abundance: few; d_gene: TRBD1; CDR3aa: CASRATGDNYGYTF; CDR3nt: TGTGCCAGCAGGGCGACAGGGGATAACTATGGCTACACCTTC
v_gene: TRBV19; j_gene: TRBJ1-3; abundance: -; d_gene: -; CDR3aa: CASSIGLGSFSGNTIYF; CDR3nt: TGTGCCAGTAGTATAGGTTTGGGCAGCTTTTCTGGAAACACCATATATTTT
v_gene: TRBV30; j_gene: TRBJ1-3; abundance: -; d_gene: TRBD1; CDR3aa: CAWTPRGLERHSGNTIYF; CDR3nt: TGTGCCTGGACTCCAAGGGGGCTAGAAAGACACTCTGGAAACACCATATATTTT
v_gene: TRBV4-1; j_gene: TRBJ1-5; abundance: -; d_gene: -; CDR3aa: CASSQDPRGGQPQHF; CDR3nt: TGCGCCAGCAGCCAAGATCCGCGCGGCGGGCAGCCCCAGCATTTT
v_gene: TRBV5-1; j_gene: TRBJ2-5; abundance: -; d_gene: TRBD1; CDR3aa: CASSTQTGHETQYF; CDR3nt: TGCGCCAGCAGCACTCAGACAGGGCACGAGACCCAGTACTTC
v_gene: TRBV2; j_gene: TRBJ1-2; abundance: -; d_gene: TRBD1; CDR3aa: CASLTEQGDGYTF; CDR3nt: TGTGCCAGCCTCACCGAACAGGGGGATGGCTACACCTTC
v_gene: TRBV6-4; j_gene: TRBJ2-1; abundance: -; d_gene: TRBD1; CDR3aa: CASSPGGGHNEQFF; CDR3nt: TGTGCCAGCAGCCCAGGGGGCGGGCACAATGAGCAGTTCTTC
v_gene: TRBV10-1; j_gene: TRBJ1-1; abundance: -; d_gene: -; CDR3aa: CASSASRVNTEAFF; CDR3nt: TGCGCCAGCAGTGCATCCAGGGTGAACACTGAAGCTTTCTTT
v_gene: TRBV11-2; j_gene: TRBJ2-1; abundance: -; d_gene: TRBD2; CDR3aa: CASSIKTSGGSFNEQFF; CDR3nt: TGTGCCAGCAGCATCAAGACTAGCGGGGGGTCTTTCAATGAGCAGTTCTTC
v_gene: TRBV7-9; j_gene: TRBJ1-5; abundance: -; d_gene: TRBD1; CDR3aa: CASSLGWDRGDDGNQPQHF; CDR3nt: TGTGCCAGCAGCTTAGGGTGGGACAGGGGTGATGACGGCAATCAGCCCCAGCATTTT
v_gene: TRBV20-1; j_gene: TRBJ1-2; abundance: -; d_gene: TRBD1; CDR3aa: CSASRPGQGRNYGYTF; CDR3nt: TGCAGTGCTAGTCGGCCGGGACAGGGGAGAAACTATGGCTACACCTTC
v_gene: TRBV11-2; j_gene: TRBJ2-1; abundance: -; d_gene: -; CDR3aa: CASSRRTVNEQFF; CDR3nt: TGTGCCAGCAGCAGGAGGACAGTCAATGAGCAGTTCTTC
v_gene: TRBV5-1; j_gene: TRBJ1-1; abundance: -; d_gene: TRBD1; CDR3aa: CASSLATGDTEAFF; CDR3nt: TGCGCCAGCAGCTTAGCGACAGGGGATACTGAAGCTTTCTTT
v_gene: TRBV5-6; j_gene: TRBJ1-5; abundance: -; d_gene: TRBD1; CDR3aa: CASSLGGTGGNQPQHF; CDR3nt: TGTGCCAGCAGCTTGGGCGGGACAGGGGGCAATCAGCCCCAGCATTTT
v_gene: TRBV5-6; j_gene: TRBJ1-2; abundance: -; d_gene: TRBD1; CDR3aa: CASSQGQGDGYTF; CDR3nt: TGTGCCAGCAGCCAGGGACAGGGTGATGGCTACACCTTC
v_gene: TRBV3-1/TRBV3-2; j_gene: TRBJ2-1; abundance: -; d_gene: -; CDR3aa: CASSQESDNEQFF; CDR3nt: TGTGCCAGCAGCCAAGAATCGGACAATGAGCAGTTCTTC
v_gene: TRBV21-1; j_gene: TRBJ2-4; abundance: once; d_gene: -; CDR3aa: CASSRSAGKNIQYF; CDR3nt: TGTGCCAGCAGCAGATCGGCAGGTAAAAACATTCAGTACTTC
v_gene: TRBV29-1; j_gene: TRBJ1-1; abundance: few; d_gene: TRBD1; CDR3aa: CSTRTGPNTEAFF; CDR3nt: TGCAGCACCAGGACAGGGCCTAACACTGAAGCTTTCTTT
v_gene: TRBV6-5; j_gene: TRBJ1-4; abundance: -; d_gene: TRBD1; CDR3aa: CASRETDRVGKLFF; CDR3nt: TGTGCCAGCAGGGAGACTGACAGGGTTGGAAAACTGTTTTTT
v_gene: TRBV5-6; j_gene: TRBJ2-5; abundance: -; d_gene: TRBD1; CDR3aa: CASSTGGFLETQYF; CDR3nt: TGTGCCAGCAGCACAGGGGGGTTTTTGGAGACCCAGTACTTC
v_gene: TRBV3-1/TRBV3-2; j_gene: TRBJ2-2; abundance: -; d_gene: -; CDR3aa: CASSQGPGANTGELFF; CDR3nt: TGTGCCAGCAGCCAAGGGCCGGGAGCGAACACCGGGGAGCTGTTTTTT
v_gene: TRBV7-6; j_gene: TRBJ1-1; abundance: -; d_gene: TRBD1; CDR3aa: CASSLAGQMNTEAFF; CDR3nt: TGTGCCAGCAGCTTAGCGGGACAGATGAACACTGAAGCTTTCTTT
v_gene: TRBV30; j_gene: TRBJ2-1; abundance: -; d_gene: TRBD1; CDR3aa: CAWSVLRGRPWNEQFF; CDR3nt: TGTGCCTGGAGTGTACTTAGGGGGCGTCCCTGGAATGAGCAGTTCTTC